This is a list of T cell receptor beta chains from one sample in a study of blood T cell repertoires in COVID-19. Data came from immunoSEQ multiplex PCR; TCRdb stores just in-frame clones and leaves some out. This sample has 120,000 to 150,000 clones, with just under 90% found just once. Sequencing was performed on peripheral blood. These receptors came from a middle-aged woman with acute or convalescent COVID-19. CDR3s include the opening cysteine and the closing phenylalanine or tryptophan. The order of the fields is J gene, V gene, D gene, clone size, CDR3 protein, CDR3 DNA. The D gene is left open where the match is weak. Clone size appears in some rows only: once, few, many, or a class for an expanded clone.

TRBJ1-2 | TRBV5-1 | NA | few | CASSSGAALSYGYTF | TGCGCCAGCAGCTCAGGGGCAGCACTGAGCTATGGCTACACCTTC
TRBJ2-7 | TRBV7-2 | TRBD1 | NA | CASRGTGQGFYEQYF | TGTGCCAGCAGGGGGACGGGACAGGGGTTTTACGAGCAGTACTTC
TRBJ2-5 | TRBV6-5 | NA | NA | CASSYDSQETQYF | TGTGCCAGCAGTTACGACAGCCAAGAGACCCAGTACTTC
TRBJ2-2 | TRBV7-2 | NA | NA | CASSFQAGGELFF | TGTGCCAGCAGCTTTCAGGCGGGAGGGGAGCTGTTTTTT
TRBJ1-5 | TRBV19 | NA | NA | CASSREQGYSNQPQHF | TGTGCCAGTAGTAGGGAACAGGGTTATAGCAATCAGCCCCAGCATTTT
TRBJ2-3 | TRBV13 | TRBD2 | NA | CASSLGPSSGRAGATQYF | TGTGCCAGCAGCTTAGGCCCGTCCAGCGGGAGGGCCGGGGCTACGCAGTATTTT
TRBJ1-3 | TRBV19 | NA | NA | CASSKTVTSGNTIYF | TGTGCCAGTAGTAAGACAGTGACCTCTGGAAACACCATATATTTT
TRBJ1-1 | TRBV5-1 | NA | NA | CASSLVVTTEAFF | TGCGCCAGCAGCTTGGTAGTCACCACTGAAGCTTTCTTT
TRBJ1-1 | TRBV28 | NA | NA | CASSFGGRGTEAFF | TGTGCCAGCAGTTTCGGCGGCAGGGGAACTGAAGCTTTCTTT
TRBJ1-1 | TRBV4-1 | NA | NA | CASSQDKGMNTEAFF | TGCGCCAGCAGCCAAGATAAGGGGATGAACACTGAAGCTTTCTTT
TRBJ1-2 | TRBV6-2/TRBV6-3 | NA | NA | CASSYSKSGSGYTF | TGTGCCAGCAGTTACTCGAAGTCAGGTTCCGGCTACACCTTC
TRBJ1-3 | TRBV9 | NA | NA | CASSVESSGNTIYF | TGTGCCAGCAGCGTAGAGAGCTCTGGAAACACCATATATTTT
TRBJ2-4 | TRBV5-5 | NA | once | CASSPAGVQSLVQYF | TGTGCCAGCAGCCCGGCAGGGGTCCAATCCTTGGTTCAGTACTTC
TRBJ2-2 | TRBV7-2 | TRBD1 | NA | CASRPPGQGRVGELFF | TGTGCCAGCAGACCCCCGGGACAGGGGAGGGTCGGGGAGCTGTTTTTT
TRBJ2-1 | TRBV5-1 | TRBD2 | NA | CASSSEGTRGEQFF | TGCGCCAGCAGCTCCGAAGGGACTAGAGGGGAGCAGTTCTTC
TRBJ1-1 | TRBV18 | TRBD1 | few | CASSPRDSGNTEAFF | TGTGCCAGCTCACCCCGGGACAGTGGGAACACTGAAGCTTTCTTT
TRBJ2-5 | TRBV7-9 | TRBD2 | NA | CASSKAGGPETQYF | TGTGCCAGCAGCAAAGCGGGGGGGCCGGAGACCCAGTACTTC
TRBJ1-2 | TRBV29-1 | NA | once | CSVDRGNYGYTF | TGCAGCGTTGACAGGGGCAACTATGGCTACACCTTC
TRBJ2-1 | TRBV6-2/TRBV6-3 | NA | NA | CASSQGPQQFF | TGTGCCAGCAGTCAGGGGCCCCAGCAGTTCTTC
TRBJ2-3 | TRBV11-3 | NA | NA | CASTSLRADTQYF | TGTGCCAGCACCTCCCTGCGGGCAGATACGCAGTATTTT